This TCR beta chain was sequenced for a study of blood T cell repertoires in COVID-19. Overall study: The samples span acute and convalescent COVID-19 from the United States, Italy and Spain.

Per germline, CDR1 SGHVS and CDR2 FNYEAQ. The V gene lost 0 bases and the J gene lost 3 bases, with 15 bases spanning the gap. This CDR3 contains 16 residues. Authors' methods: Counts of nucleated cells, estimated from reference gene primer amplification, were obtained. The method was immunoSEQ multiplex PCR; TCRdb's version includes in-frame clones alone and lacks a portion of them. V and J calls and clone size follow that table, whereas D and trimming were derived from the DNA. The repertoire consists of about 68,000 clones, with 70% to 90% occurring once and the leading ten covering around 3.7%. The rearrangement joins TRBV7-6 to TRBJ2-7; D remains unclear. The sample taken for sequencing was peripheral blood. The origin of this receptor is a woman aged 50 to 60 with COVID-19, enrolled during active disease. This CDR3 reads CASSLASETKLYEQYF. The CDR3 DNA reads TGTGCCAGCAGCTTAGCGTCCGAGACAAAACTCTACGAGCAGTACTTC.